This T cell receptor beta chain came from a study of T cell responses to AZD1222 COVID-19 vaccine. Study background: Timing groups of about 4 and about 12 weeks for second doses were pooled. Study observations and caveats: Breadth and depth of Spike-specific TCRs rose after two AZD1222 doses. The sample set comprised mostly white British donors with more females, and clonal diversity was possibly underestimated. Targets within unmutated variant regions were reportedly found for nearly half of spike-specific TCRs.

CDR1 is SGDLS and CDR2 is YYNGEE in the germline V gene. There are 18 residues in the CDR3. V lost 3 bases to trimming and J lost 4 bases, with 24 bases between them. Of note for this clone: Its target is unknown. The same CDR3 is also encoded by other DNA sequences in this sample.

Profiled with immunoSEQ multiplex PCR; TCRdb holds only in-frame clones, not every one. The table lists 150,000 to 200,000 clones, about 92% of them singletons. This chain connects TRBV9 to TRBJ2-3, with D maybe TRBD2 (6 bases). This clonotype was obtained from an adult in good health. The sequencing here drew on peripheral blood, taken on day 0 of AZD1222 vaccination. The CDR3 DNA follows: TGTGCCAGCAGCGCGTCCTCCGGGGGTGCGAGGAGGTCAGATACGCAGTATTTT. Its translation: CASSASSGGARRSDTQYF.